The 4 T cell receptor beta chains presented below share a single source sample, sequenced in a study of cytotoxic CD8 clonotypes in ibrutinib-treated CLL. Sequenced by immunoSEQ multiplex PCR; TCRdb stores in-frame clones only, minus some. The table has about 140,000 clones, 60% to 80% seen once. The source was PBMCs, collected after 12 months of ibrutinib treatment. Receptors were obtained from a human donor with chronic lymphocytic leukemia.

This clone was recorded many times. The chain links TRBV4-3 to TRBJ1-1; no clear D gene. The germline V gene encodes CDR1 LGHNA and CDR2 YSLEER. The CDR3 has 14 residues. V gave up 4 bases and J gave up 1 base, with 10 bases separating them. The CDR3 DNA follows: TGCGCCAGCAGCCTCATCACGGAGAACACTGAAGCTTTCTTT. Its translation: CASSLITENTEAFF.

The chain is built from TRBV27 and TRBJ2-3; TRBD1 agrees at 8 bases. CDR3 size: 15 residues. Germline trimming cut 3 bases from V and 1 base from J; bases unmatched to any gene: 3. The V gene's germline CDR1 is MNHEY and CDR2 SMNVEV (reference sequence). The DNA for the CDR3 is TGTGCCAGCAGTTTCCAGGGGGCGCGCACAGATACGCAGTATTTT. Protein product: CASSFQGARTDTQYF.

The chain is built from TRBV11-2 and TRBJ2-3; a weak D match, TRBD1 (5 bases). The CDR3 spans 15 residues. Between the trimmed V and J ends, which lost 5 bases and 7 bases, there was a span of 19 bases. CDR1 is SGHAT and CDR2 is FQNNGV in the germline V gene. Here the CDR3 reads CASSNQGIKLNTQYF. The DNA for the CDR3 is TGTGCCAGCAGCAACCAGGGTATAAAACTAAATACGCAGTATTTT. The whole variable domain, remainder taken from reference TRBV11-2 and TRBJ2-3, is EAGVAQSPRYKIIEKRQSVAFWCNPISGHATLYWYQQILGQGPKLLIQFQNNGVVDDSQLPKDRFSAERLKGVDSTLKIQPAKLEDSAVYLCASSNQGIKLNTQYFGPGTRLTVL.

This clone was counted between two and nine times. The chain links TRBV5-6 to TRBJ2-6; no clear D gene. V lost 4 bases and J lost 4, with 9 bases in between. The CDR3 is 14 residues long. Germline-derived CDR1 and CDR2 are SGHDT and YYEEEE. The CDR3, as DNA: TGTGCCAGCAGCATCGGCTGGGGGGCCAACGTCCTGACTTTC. Amino acid sequence: CASSIGWGANVLTF.